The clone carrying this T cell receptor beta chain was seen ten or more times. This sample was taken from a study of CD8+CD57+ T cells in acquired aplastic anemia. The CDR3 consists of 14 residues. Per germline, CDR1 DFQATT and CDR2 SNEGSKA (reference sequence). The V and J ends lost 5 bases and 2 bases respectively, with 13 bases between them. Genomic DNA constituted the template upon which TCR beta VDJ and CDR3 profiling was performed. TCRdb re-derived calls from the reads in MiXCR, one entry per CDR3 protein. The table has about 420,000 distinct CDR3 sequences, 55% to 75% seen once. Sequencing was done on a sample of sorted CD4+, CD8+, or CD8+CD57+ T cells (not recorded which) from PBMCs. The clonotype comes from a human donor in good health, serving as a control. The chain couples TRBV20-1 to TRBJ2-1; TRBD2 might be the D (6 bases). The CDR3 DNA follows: TGCAGTGCTGTAGGGACTTCCGCCTACAATGAGCAGTTCTTC. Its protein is CSAVGTSAYNEQFF.